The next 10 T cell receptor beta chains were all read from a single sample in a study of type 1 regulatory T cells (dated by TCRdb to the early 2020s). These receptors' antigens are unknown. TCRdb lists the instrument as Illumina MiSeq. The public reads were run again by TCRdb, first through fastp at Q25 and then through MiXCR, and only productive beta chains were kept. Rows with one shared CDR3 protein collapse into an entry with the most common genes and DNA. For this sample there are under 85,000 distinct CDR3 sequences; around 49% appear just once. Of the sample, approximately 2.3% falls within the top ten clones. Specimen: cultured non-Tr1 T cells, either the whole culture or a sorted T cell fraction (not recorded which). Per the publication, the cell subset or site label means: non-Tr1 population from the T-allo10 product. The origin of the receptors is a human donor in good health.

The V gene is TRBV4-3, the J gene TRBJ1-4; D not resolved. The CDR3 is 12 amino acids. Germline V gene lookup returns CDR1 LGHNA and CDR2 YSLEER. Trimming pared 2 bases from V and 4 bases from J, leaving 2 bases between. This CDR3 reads CASSQRNEKLFF. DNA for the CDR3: TGCGCCAGCAGCCAACGTAATGAAAAACTGTTTTTT.

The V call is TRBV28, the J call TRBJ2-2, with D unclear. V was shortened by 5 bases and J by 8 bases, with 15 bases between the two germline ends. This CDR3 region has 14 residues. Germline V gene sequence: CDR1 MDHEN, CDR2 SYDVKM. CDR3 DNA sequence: TGTGCCAGCAGTCGATACCGGGCCCCGGGGGAGCTGTTTTTT. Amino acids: CASSRYRAPGELFF. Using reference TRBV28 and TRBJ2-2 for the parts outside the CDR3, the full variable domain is DVKVTQSSRYLVKRTGEKVFLECVQDMDHENMFWYRQDPGLGLRLIYFSYDVKMKEKGDIPEGYSVSREKKERFSLILESASTNQTSMYLCASSRYRAPGELFFGEGSRLTVL.

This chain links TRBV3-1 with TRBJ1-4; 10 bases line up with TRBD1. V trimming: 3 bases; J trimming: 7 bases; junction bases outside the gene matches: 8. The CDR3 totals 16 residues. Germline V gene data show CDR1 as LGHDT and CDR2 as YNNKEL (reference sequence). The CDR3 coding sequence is TGTGCCAGCAGCCAGAGTCGGACAGGGGGACGTGAAAAACTGTTTTTT. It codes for CASSQSRTGGREKLFF.

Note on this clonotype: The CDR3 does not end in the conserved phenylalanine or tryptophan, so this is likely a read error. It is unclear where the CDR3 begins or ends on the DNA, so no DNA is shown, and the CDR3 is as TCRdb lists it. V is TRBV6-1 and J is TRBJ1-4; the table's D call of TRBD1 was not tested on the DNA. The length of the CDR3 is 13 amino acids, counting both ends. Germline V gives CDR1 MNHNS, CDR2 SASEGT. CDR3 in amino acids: CASSDGAFSHAFA.

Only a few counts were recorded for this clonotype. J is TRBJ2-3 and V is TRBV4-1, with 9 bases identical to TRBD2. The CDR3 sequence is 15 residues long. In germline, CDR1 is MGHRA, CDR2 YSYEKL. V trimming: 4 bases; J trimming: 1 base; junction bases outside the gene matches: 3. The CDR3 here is CASSPERGGTDTQYF. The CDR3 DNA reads TGCGCCAGCAGCCCCGAGCGGGGGGGCACAGATACGCAGTATTTT.

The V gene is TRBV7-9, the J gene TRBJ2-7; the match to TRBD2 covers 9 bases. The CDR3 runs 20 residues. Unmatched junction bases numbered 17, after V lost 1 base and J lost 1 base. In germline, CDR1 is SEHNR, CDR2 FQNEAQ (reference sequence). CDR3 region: CASSLDLGVLAGDYSYEQYF. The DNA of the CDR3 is TGTGCCAGCAGCTTAGATTTGGGGGTTTTAGCGGGGGACTATTCCTACGAGCAGTACTTC. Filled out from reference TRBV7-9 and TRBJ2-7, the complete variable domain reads DTGVSQNPRHKITKRGQNVTFRCDPISEHNRLYWYRQTLGQGPEFLTYFQNEAQLEKSRLLSDRFSAERPKGSFSTLEIQRTEQGDSAMYLCASSLDLGVLAGDYSYEQYFGPGTRLTVT.

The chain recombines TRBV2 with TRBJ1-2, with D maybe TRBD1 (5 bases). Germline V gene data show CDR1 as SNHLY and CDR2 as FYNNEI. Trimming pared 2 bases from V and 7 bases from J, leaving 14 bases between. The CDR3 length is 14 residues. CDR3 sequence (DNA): TGTGCCAGCAGTGAATCATCAGGGCGGAGTGGCTACACCTTC. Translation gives CASSESSGRSGYTF.

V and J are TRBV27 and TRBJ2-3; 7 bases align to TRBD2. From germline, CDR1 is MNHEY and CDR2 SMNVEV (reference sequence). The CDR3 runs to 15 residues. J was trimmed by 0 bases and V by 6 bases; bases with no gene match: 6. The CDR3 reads CASRPAGYSTDTQYF. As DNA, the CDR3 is TGTGCCAGCAGGCCAGCGGGATACAGCACAGATACGCAGTATTTT.

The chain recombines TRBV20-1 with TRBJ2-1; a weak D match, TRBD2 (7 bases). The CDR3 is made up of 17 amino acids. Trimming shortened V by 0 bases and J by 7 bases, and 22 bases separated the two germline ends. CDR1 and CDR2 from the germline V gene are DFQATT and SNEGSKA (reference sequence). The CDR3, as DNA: TGCAGTGCTAGAGAGTTTGGGGGCGTCCGAGCGGGGAATGAGCAGTTCTTC. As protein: CSAREFGGVRAGNEQFF.

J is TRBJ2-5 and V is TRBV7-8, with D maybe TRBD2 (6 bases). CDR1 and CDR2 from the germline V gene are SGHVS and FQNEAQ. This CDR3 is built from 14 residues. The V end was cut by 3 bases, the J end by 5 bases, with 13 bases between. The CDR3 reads CASSFFGSLETQYF. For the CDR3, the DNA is TGTGCCAGCAGCTTCTTCGGGAGTCTGGAGACCCAGTACTTC.